This T cell receptor beta chain was observed in a study of blood T cell repertoires in COVID-19. Germline CDR1 is SGDLS and CDR2 is YYNGEE. Trimming took 4 bases from V and 4 from J; bases not matched to a gene: 10. CDR3 length: 15 amino acids. Assay: immunoSEQ multiplex PCR; the TCRdb copy retains only in-frame clones and omits some. Of approximately 300,000 clones listed, roughly nine tenths are singletons. Participant ages covered about 18 to 89 years across around 22 US areas. Recovered status in Cohort 3 required two negative PCRs, clearance, or symptom resolution. The J gene is TRBJ1-2, the V gene TRBV9, with 7 bases lining up with TRBD1. Sequencing was done on a sample of PBMCs or T cells enriched from blood (not recorded which). This clonotype was sampled from a woman aged 30 to 39 who had recovered from COVID-19. The CDR3 region is CASSPRQGVGYGYTF. CDR3 in DNA: TGTGCCAGCAGCCCCCGACAGGGCGTGGGCTATGGCTACACCTTC.